Below, 30 T cell receptor beta chains from the same sample are listed, as sequenced in a study of T cells in Graves' hyperthyroidism and ophthalmopathy. TCR beta CDR3 region amplification was performed from RNA transcripts. A first-round RT-PCR of the TCR CDR3 used the HTBI primer set. TCRdb re-analysed the multiplex PCR reads in MiXCR, keeping a single row per CDR3 protein. Of nearly 750,000 distinct CDR3 sequences listed, 30% to 40% are singletons. Source material: blood. Receptors were obtained from a woman aged 40 to 50 with Graves' hyperthyroidism.

This clonotype occurred many times. V is TRBV20-1 and J is TRBJ2-5; 9 bases match TRBD2. After removal of 0 bases from V and 2 bases from J, the junction contained 7 bases not matched to a gene. Germline loops: CDR1 DFQATT, CDR2 SNEGSKA (reference sequence). The CDR3 is 16 amino acids. The CDR3 protein is CSARDGAGGLQETQYF. Here the CDR3 DNA reads TGCAGTGCTAGAGATGGGGCGGGGGGGCTGCAAGAGACCCAGTACTTC.

This chain connects TRBV7-3 to TRBJ2-7, with D possibly being TRBD1 (5 bases). V was pared by 5 bases and J by 2 bases, with 13 bases between. Germline V gene lookup returns CDR1 SGHTA and CDR2 FQGTGA. The CDR3 consists of 14 residues. CDR3 coding DNA: TGTGCCAGCAGCATTACAGGTTCCGCCTACGAGCAGTACTTC. Protein sequence: CASSITGSAYEQYF.

The chain is built from TRBV14 and TRBJ1-1; D might be TRBD1 (6 bases). Trimming left V 3 bases short and J 7 bases short, with 15 bases between. The CDR3 runs 14 residues. Looked up from germline, CDR1 is SGHDN and CDR2 is FVKESK. The CDR3 sequence is CASSHSTGSIEAFF. The CDR3 nucleotides read TGTGCCAGCAGCCATTCTACAGGGTCTATTGAAGCTTTCTTT. Full variable domain (rest looked up from reference TRBV14 and TRBJ1-1): EAGVTQFPSHSVIEKGQTVTLRCDPISGHDNLYWYRRVMGKEIKFLLHFVKESKQDESGMPNNRFLAERTGGTYSTLKVQPAELEDSGVYFCASSHSTGSIEAFFGQGTRLTVV.

About this clonotype itself: This may come from a read error, since a much larger clone is one base off. The chain couples TRBV10-3 to TRBJ1-2; D is undetermined. Looked up from germline, CDR1 is ENHRY and CDR2 is SYGVKD. This CDR3 spans 13 amino acids. Trimming cost V 4 bases and J 2 bases, with 8 bases left between them. CDR3 sequence reads: CAISGETNYGYTF. Written as DNA, the CDR3 is TGTGCCATCAGTGGGGAAACCAACTATGGCTACACCTTC.

Comments on this clonotype: Possible read error: a much larger clone is one base away. The chain carries TRBV6-1 and TRBJ1-5; maybe TRBD1 (5 bases). V lost 0 bases and J lost 9, with 12 bases in between. CDR3 length equals 14 residues. CDR1 and CDR2 (germline): MNHNS, SASEGT. The CDR3 nucleotides are TGTGCCAGCAGTGAAGCTTGGGGGTACCGGCCCCAGCATTTT. This encodes CASSEAWGYRPQHF.

This clonotype showed up many times. The chain is built from TRBV29-1 and TRBJ1-1; tentatively, D is TRBD1 (6 bases). The germline V gene has CDR1 SQVTM and CDR2 ANQGSEA. This CDR3 is 13 amino acids long. Trimming took off 6 bases at V and 0 bases at J, with 11 bases between the two ends. The CDR3 nucleotides are TGCAGCGTCTGGGACATAGTGAACACTGAAGCTTTCTTT. Its protein product is CSVWDIVNTEAFF.

This clonotype has a single count. This chain connects TRBV7-8 to TRBJ1-5; 12 bases map to TRBD1. The CDR3 spans 18 residues. Trimming removed 5 bases from V and 6 bases from J; junction bases left unmatched: 14. From germline, CDR1 is SGHVS and CDR2 FQNEAQ. Here the CDR3 DNA reads TGTGCCAGCAGCGCTCATCCGGGACAGGGGGCTTTGGTTCAGCCCCAGCATTTT. It is translated as CASSAHPGQGALVQPQHF. Filled out from reference TRBV7-8 and TRBJ1-5, the complete variable domain reads GAGVSQSPRYKVAKRGQDVALRCDPISGHVSLFWYQQALGQGPEFLTYFQNEAQLDKSGLPSDRFFAERPEGSVSTLKIQRTQQEDSAVYLCASSAHPGQGALVQPQHFGDGTRLSIL.

In its sample, this clonotype was seen many times. The gene calls are TRBV7-3 and TRBJ2-7, with TRBD1 matching over 9 bases. Looked up from germline, CDR1 is SGHTA and CDR2 is FQGTGA. The CDR3 has 13 amino acids. V was clipped by 4 bases and J by 7 bases; unmatched bases: 5. CDR3 sequence: CASSSQGAGEQYF. In DNA form, the CDR3 reads TGTGCCAGCAGCTCACAGGGGGCGGGGGAGCAGTACTTC. The full variable domain, its missing parts supplied by reference TRBV7-3 and TRBJ2-7, is GAGVSQTPSNKVTEKGKYVELRCDPISGHTALYWYRQSLGQGPEFLIYFQGTGAADDSGLPNDRFFAVRPEGSVSTLKIQRTERGDSAVYLCASSSQGAGEQYFGPGTRLTVT.

A word on this clonotype: One junction end disagrees with the germline gene, perhaps due to a read error. The rearrangement joins TRBV20-1 to TRBJ2-7; 8 nucleotides match TRBD1. Per germline, CDR1 DFQATT and CDR2 SNEGSKA (reference sequence). The CDR3 runs to 15 residues. The CDR3 sequence is CGARAYGTGGSEQYF. For the CDR3, the DNA is TGCGGTGCTAGAGCATACGGGACAGGTGGCTCCGAGCAGTACTTC.

The CDR3 loop reads CSAASRPGDTEAFF. The CDR3 coding sequence is TGCAGTGCTGCCAGCAGGCCGGGGGACACTGAAGCTTTCTTT. This sequence joins TRBV20-1 and TRBJ1-1, with a weak D call TRBD1 (5 bases). This CDR3 spans 14 amino acids. V shed 5 bases and J shed 3 bases, with 16 bases lying between them. Germline lookup yields CDR1 DFQATT and CDR2 SNEGSKA (reference sequence).

CDR3 loop: CASRRDRFDFNQPQHF. CDR3 nucleotide sequence: TGTGCCAGCAGGAGAGACAGGTTCGACTTCAATCAGCCCCAGCATTTT. This chain connects TRBV6-6 to TRBJ1-5; D perhaps matches TRBD1 (6 bases). Trimming removed 6 bases at V and 3 bases at J, with 18 bases between. The CDR3 has 16 amino acids. CDR1 is MNHNY and CDR2 is SVGAGI in the germline V gene (reference sequence).

V usage is TRBV27 and J usage is TRBJ1-5; D is possibly TRBD1 (5 bases). This CDR3 is built from 16 residues. The germline V gene encodes CDR1 MNHEY and CDR2 SMNVEV (reference sequence). V was trimmed by 3 bases and J by 1 base, leaving 13 bases between them. CDR3 DNA: TGTGCCAGCAGTTTTAGTTCGGGGCAAAGCAATCAGCCCCAGCATTTT. Its protein is CASSFSSGQSNQPQHF.

V is TRBV7-9 and J is TRBJ2-2, with 8 positions matching TRBD1. The V segment lost 5 bases and the J segment 5 bases; nucleotides outside the gene matches: 7. Germline V gene sequence: CDR1 SEHNR, CDR2 FQNEAQ (reference sequence). This CDR3 spans 15 amino acids. For the CDR3, the DNA is TGTGCCAGCAGCCAAGTCACAGGGGGAACCGGGGAGCTGTTTTTT. It codes for CASSQVTGGTGELFF. Using reference TRBV7-9 and TRBJ2-2 for the parts outside the CDR3, the full variable domain is DTGVSQNPRHKITKRGQNVTFRCDPISEHNRLYWYRQTLGQGPEFLTYFQNEAQLEKSRLLSDRFSAERPKGSFSTLEIQRTEQGDSAMYLCASSQVTGGTGELFFGEGSRLTVL.

The rearrangement joins TRBV2 to TRBJ2-6, with 7 bases matching TRBD2. V lost 7 bases, J lost 0 bases, and 12 bases stayed unmatched. CDR1 and CDR2 (germline): SNHLY, FYNNEI. This CDR3 is 18 amino acids long. The CDR3 reads CASTPLGAGDSGANVLTF. The CDR3 DNA reads TGTGCCAGCACTCCTCTAGGGGCGGGAGACTCTGGGGCCAACGTCCTGACTTTC.

This clonotype appeared many times. The chain couples TRBV6-6 to TRBJ2-5; 8 nucleotides match TRBD2. Germline V gene lookup returns CDR1 MNHNY and CDR2 SVGAGI (reference sequence). The CDR3 totals 18 residues. Losses at the gene ends were 5 bases for V and 5 bases for J; bases not matched to a gene: 19. The CDR3 bases are TGTGCCAGCAGTGAATACATAGCGGGGACTCCAGGCAGGGAGACCCAGTACTTC. Amino acids: CASSEYIAGTPGRETQYF.

There are a few counts of this clonotype. The CDR3 bases are TGCGCCAGCAGCCAAGATCAAGTCAGGGGGAACGAGCAGTACTTC. Residues: CASSQDQVRGNEQYF. The chain combines TRBV4-3 with TRBJ2-7; 7 bases match TRBD1. V was clipped by 0 bases and J by 5 bases; unmatched bases: 7. The CDR3 is 15 amino acids. Germline values: CDR1 LGHNA, CDR2 YSLEER.

This clonotype appeared many times. The chain links TRBV9 to TRBJ2-7; D remains unclear. The CDR3 has 15 amino acids. Trimming removed 4 bases at V and 0 bases at J, with 14 bases between. Germline V gives CDR1 SGDLS, CDR2 YYNGEE. The CDR3 sequence is CASSTTEASSYEQYF. For the CDR3, the DNA is TGTGCCAGCAGCACCACGGAAGCGAGCTCCTACGAGCAGTACTTC.

The V and J genes are TRBV7-9 and TRBJ2-2; D is unresolved. With 6 bases removed from V and 4 bases from J, the gap between germline ends came to 12 bases. In germline, CDR1 is SEHNR, CDR2 FQNEAQ (reference sequence). The CDR3 covers 14 residues. The CDR3: CASSSPLATGELFF. In DNA form, the CDR3 reads TGTGCCAGCAGTTCCCCCCTCGCCACCGGGGAGCTGTTTTTT.

The chain joins TRBV12-5 to TRBJ1-1; no clear D gene. The V end lost 2 bases, the J end lost 5 bases, and 6 bases lay between the germline ends. The CDR3 consists of 12 residues. Germline V lookup: CDR1 LGHNT, CDR2 FRNRAP. CDR3 protein: CASGLWMTEAFF. In DNA form, the CDR3 reads TGTGCTAGTGGTTTGTGGATGACTGAAGCTTTCTTT.

The V gene is TRBV5-1, the J gene TRBJ1-1, with D tentatively TRBD1 (5 bases). Trimming took off 0 bases at V and 7 bases at J, with 10 bases between the two ends. The germline gives CDR1 SGHRS, CDR2 YFSETQ. The CDR3 loop spans 13 amino acids. CDR3 sequence reads: CASSLAGIGEAFF. CDR3 DNA: TGCGCCAGCAGCTTGGCAGGGATTGGTGAAGCTTTCTTT.

This clonotype was picked up a small number of times. The gene calls are TRBV10-3 and TRBJ2-7; D not certain. V dropped 10 bases and J dropped 4 bases, with 20 bases sitting between them. This CDR3 contains 14 residues. Germline loops: CDR1 ENHRY, CDR2 SYGVKD. The CDR3 sequence is CASSFPGSVYEQYF. The CDR3 DNA follows: TGTGCCAGCAGCTTCCCGGGTTCCGTATACGAGCAGTACTTC.

The rearrangement links TRBV7-2 to TRBJ2-7; D gene uncertain. The CDR3 is 13 residues long. V was trimmed by 4 bases and J by 7 bases, leaving 14 bases between them. Germline V gives CDR1 SGHTA, CDR2 FQGNSA. The CDR3 sequence: CASSSAWLSEQYF. Written as DNA, the CDR3 is TGTGCCAGCAGCTCCGCCTGGCTGAGTGAGCAGTACTTC.

Regarding this clonotype: The junction shows a germline mismatch at one end, possibly a read error. The V call is TRBV20-1, the J call TRBJ1-1, with no clear D. The V gene's germline CDR1 is DFQATT and CDR2 SNEGSKA (reference sequence). The CDR3 covers 13 residues. The chain's CDR3 is CSAKTGMNTEASF. CDR3 DNA sequence: TGCAGTGCTAAAACGGGGATGAACACTGAAGCTTCCTTT.

The gene calls are TRBV10-2 and TRBJ1-1; 7 positions match TRBD1. This CDR3 is 15 amino acids long. Germline loops: CDR1 WSHSY, CDR2 SAAADI. Losses at the gene ends were 6 bases for V and 6 bases for J; bases not matched to a gene: 13. The CDR3 nucleotides read TGCGCCAGCAGCCAGGGGGGGGGGCAGTGGCCTGAAGCTTTCTTT. This translates into CASSQGGGQWPEAFF.

This clonotype showed up many times. The rearrangement links TRBV5-8 to TRBJ1-1; D gene unclear. The V end was cut by 1 base, the J end by 8 bases, with 9 bases between. This CDR3 contains 12 residues. CDR1 is SGHTS and CDR2 is YDEGEE in the germline V gene. CDR3 residues: CASSLIRWEAFF. CDR3 nucleotide sequence: TGTGCCAGCAGCTTGATACGTTGGGAAGCTTTCTTT.

This clonotype was seen many times. J is TRBJ1-2 and V is TRBV29-1; possibly TRBD1 for D (5 bases). Germline CDR1 reads SQVTM; CDR2 reads ANQGSEA. This CDR3 contains 13 residues. V shed 3 bases and J shed 5 bases, with 13 bases lying between them. The chain's CDR3 is CSVDGGRDYGYTF. The CDR3 nucleotides read TGCAGCGTTGACGGCGGCAGGGATTATGGCTACACCTTC.

The genes are TRBV12-3 or TRBV12-4 and TRBJ1-6, with 8 bases aligning to TRBD1. The CDR3 is 19 amino acids. J lost 7 bases, V lost 3 bases, and 17 bases had no gene match. CDR3 protein: CASSFIRQGAPKLNSPLHF. The CDR3 region has the DNA TGTGCCAGCAGTTTCATTCGCCAGGGGGCCCCGAAATTAAATTCACCCCTCCACTTT.

The rearrangement joins TRBV13 to TRBJ1-2, with 7 bases that match TRBD1. This CDR3 contains 14 residues. The V and J ends lost 5 bases and 8 bases, in that order; junction bases with no gene match: 11. Looked up from germline, CDR1 is PRHDT and CDR2 is FYEKMQ (reference sequence). CDR3 in amino acids: CASSPRDRADGYTF. The CDR3 DNA follows: TGTGCCAGCAGCCCCCGAGACAGGGCCGACGGCTACACCTTC.

This clonotype turned up a few times. The chain is built from TRBV6-5 and TRBJ2-5, with a weak D call TRBD2 (6 bases). The germline V gene has CDR1 MNHEY and CDR2 SVGAGI. The CDR3 consists of 13 residues. Trimming left V 6 bases short and J 4 bases short, with 12 bases between. The CDR3: CASRRDQGETQYF. The CDR3 DNA sequence: TGTGCCAGCAGGCGGGACCAGGGAGAGACCCAGTACTTC.

The chain uses TRBV20-1 and TRBJ1-5; D is uncertain. Germline V gives CDR1 DFQATT, CDR2 SNEGSKA (reference sequence). The CDR3 covers 14 residues. The V and J ends lost 3 bases and 6 bases respectively, with 15 bases between them. The CDR3 sequence: CSASGRAAGQPQHF. Here the CDR3 DNA reads TGCAGTGCTAGTGGCCGGGCGGCCGGTCAGCCCCAGCATTTT.